The rows below give T cell receptor beta chains drawn from one sample of a study of control samples from healthy donors and cancer patients. Repertoires were generated with immunoSEQ multiplex PCR, while TCRdb's copy carries only in-frame clones and drops some. The sample comprises over 110,000 clones, roughly 92% of which are singletons, and around 11% rests with the top ten. Sequences were obtained from blood. The receptors were sampled from a man aged 25 to 40 in good health. CDR3s include the opening cysteine and the closing phenylalanine or tryptophan. Each record gives: J gene, D gene, V gene, clone size, CDR3 protein, CDR3 DNA. D genes are given only for firm matches. Expanded clones get a size class; other rows say once, few or many, or leave the size out.

J gene: TRBJ2-1
D gene: -
V gene: TRBV28
clone size: once
CDR3 protein: CASTPAGRNEQFF
CDR3 DNA: TGTGCCAGCACTCCGGCAGGGAGAAATGAGCAGTTCTTC

J gene: TRBJ2-3
D gene: TRBD2
V gene: TRBV7-6
clone size: -
CDR3 protein: CASSFASGGRDTDTQYF
CDR3 DNA: TGTGCCAGCAGCTTCGCTAGCGGAGGGAGGGACACAGATACGCAGTATTTT

J gene: TRBJ2-7
D gene: TRBD1
V gene: TRBV11-2
clone size: -
CDR3 protein: CASSPHGTAYEQYF
CDR3 DNA: TGTGCCAGCAGCCCACACGGGACAGCCTACGAGCAGTACTTC

J gene: TRBJ2-7
D gene: -
V gene: TRBV27
clone size: few
CDR3 protein: CASSLLGPYYEQYF
CDR3 DNA: TGTGCCAGCAGTTTGTTGGGACCCTACTACGAGCAGTACTTC

J gene: TRBJ1-4
D gene: -
V gene: TRBV30
clone size: -
CDR3 protein: CAWSVSRGEKLFF
CDR3 DNA: TGTGCCTGGAGTGTTTCAAGAGGTGAAAAACTGTTTTTT

J gene: TRBJ1-2
D gene: -
V gene: TRBV5-4
clone size: -
CDR3 protein: CASSLDLERGYTF
CDR3 DNA: TGTGCCAGCAGCCTAGACCTGGAGAGGGGCTACACCTTC

J gene: TRBJ1-6
D gene: -
V gene: TRBV9
clone size: -
CDR3 protein: CASSVGGGLALDSPLHF
CDR3 DNA: TGTGCCAGCAGCGTAGGAGGTGGTTTGGCCCTAGATTCACCCCTCCACTTT

J gene: TRBJ2-1
D gene: -
V gene: TRBV6-4
clone size: -
CDR3 protein: CASSDSFGSYNEQFF
CDR3 DNA: TGTGCCAGCAGTGACTCTTTTGGTTCTTACAATGAGCAGTTCTTC

J gene: TRBJ2-7
D gene: TRBD2
V gene: TRBV14
clone size: -
CDR3 protein: CASSQFFWIAGGEQYF
CDR3 DNA: TGTGCCAGCAGCCAATTCTTTTGGATAGCGGGAGGCGAGCAGTACTTC

J gene: TRBJ1-1
D gene: -
V gene: TRBV9
clone size: -
CDR3 protein: CASSVGQMNTEAFF
CDR3 DNA: TGTGCCAGCAGCGTAGGGCAGATGAACACTGAAGCTTTCTTT

J gene: TRBJ1-1
D gene: TRBD1
V gene: TRBV19
clone size: -
CDR3 protein: CASQQGYTEAFF
CDR3 DNA: TGTGCCAGCCAACAGGGGTATACTGAAGCTTTCTTT

J gene: TRBJ1-6
D gene: -
V gene: TRBV10-3
clone size: once
CDR3 protein: CAISESGTSNSPLHF
CDR3 DNA: TGTGCCATCAGTGAGTCGGGGACATCGAATTCACCCCTCCACTTT

J gene: TRBJ1-2
D gene: -
V gene: TRBV6-2/TRBV6-3
clone size: -
CDR3 protein: CASSLPGGGYTF
CDR3 DNA: TGTGCCAGCAGCCTCCCCGGGGGTGGCTACACCTTC

J gene: TRBJ1-2
D gene: -
V gene: TRBV2
clone size: few
CDR3 protein: CASRAVTYGYTF
CDR3 DNA: TGTGCCAGCCGGGCAGTAACTTATGGCTACACCTTC